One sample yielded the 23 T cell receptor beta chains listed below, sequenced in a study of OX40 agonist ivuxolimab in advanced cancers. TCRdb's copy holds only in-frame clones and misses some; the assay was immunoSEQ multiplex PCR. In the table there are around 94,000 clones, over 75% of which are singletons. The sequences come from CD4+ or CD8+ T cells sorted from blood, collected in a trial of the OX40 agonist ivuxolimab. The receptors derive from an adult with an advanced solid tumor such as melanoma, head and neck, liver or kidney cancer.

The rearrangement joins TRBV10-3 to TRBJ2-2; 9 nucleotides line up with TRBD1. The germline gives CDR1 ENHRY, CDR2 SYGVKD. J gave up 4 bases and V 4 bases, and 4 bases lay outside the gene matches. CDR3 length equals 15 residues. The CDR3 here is CAISVQGASTGELFF. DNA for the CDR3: TGTGCCATCAGTGTACAGGGGGCAAGCACCGGGGAGCTGTTTTTT.

The CDR3 is CASSPPGRANGYTF. The CDR3 DNA is TGTGCCAGCAGCCCACCGGGCAGGGCGAATGGCTACACCTTC. This chain links TRBV6-5 with TRBJ1-2, with D perhaps TRBD1 (5 bases). This CDR3 region has 14 residues. Trimming left V 6 bases short and J 6 bases short, with 17 bases between. The germline V gene encodes CDR1 MNHEY and CDR2 SVGAGI.

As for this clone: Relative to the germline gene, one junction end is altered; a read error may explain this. The CDR3 coding sequence is TGTGCCAGCAGGGATGCCGGGACAGGCGTAAATATCTTC. It specifies CASRDAGTGVNIF. The chain has TRBV25-1 and TRBJ2-1, with 8 bases matching TRBD1. The CDR3 consists of 13 residues. Germline assignment: CDR1 MGHDK and CDR2 SYGVNS. The variable domain in full, with the rest retrieved from reference TRBV25-1 and TRBJ2-1, is EADIYQTPRYLVIGTGKKITLECSQTMGHDKMYWYQQDPGMELHLIHYSYGVNSTEKGDLSSESTVSRIRTEHFPLTLESARPSHTSQYLCASRDAGTGVNIFGPGTRLTVL.

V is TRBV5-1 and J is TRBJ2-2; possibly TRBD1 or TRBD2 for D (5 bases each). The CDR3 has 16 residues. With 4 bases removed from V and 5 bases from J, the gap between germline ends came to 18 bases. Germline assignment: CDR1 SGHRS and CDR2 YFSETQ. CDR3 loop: CASSTGTYPGTGELFF. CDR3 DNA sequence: TGCGCCAGCAGCACCGGGACGTACCCTGGAACCGGGGAGCTGTTTTTT.

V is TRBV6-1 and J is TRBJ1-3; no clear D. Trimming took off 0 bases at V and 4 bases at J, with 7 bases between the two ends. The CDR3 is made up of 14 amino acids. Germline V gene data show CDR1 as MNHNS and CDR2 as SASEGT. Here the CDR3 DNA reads TGTGCCAGCAGTGAAGCCGGTCAAGGAAACACCATATATTTT. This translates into CASSEAGQGNTIYF.

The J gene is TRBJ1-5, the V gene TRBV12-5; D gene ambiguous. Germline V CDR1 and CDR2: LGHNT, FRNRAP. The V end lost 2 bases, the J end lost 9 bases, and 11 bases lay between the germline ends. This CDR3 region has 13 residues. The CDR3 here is CASGLPGLTPQHF. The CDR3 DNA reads TGTGCTAGTGGTTTGCCCGGGTTGACGCCCCAGCATTTT.

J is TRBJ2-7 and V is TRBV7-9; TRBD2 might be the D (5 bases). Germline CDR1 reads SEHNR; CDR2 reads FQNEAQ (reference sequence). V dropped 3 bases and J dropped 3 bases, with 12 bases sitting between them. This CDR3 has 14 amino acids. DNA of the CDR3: TGTGCCAGCAGCTTCGGGGAGACGATCTACGAGCAGTACTTC. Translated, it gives CASSFGETIYEQYF.

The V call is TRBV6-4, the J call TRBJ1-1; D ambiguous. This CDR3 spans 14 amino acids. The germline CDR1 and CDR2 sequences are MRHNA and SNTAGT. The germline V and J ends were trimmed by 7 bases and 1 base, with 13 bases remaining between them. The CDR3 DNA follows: TGTGCCAGCATCCGGAAGATTGAGAACACTGAAGCTTTCTTT. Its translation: CASIRKIENTEAFF.

CDR3 sequence (DNA): TGTGCCAGCAGCTCGAGTCGAGGACTAGCGGGGGCGCTCACCGGGGAGCTGTTTTTT. This gives the protein CASSSSRGLAGALTGELFF. V and J are TRBV7-6 and TRBJ2-2, with TRBD2 matching over 13 bases. This CDR3 is built from 19 residues. Germline trimming cut 4 bases from V and 4 bases from J; bases unmatched to any gene: 12. Per the germline V gene, CDR1 is SGHVS and CDR2 is FNYEAQ.

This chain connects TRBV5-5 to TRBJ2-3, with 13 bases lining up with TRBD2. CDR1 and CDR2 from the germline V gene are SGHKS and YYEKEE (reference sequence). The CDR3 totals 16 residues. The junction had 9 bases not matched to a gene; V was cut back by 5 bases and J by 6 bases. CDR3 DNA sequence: TGTGCCAGCAGTATCTTTGGACTAGCGGGGGTGGATACGCAGTATTTT. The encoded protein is CASSIFGLAGVDTQYF.

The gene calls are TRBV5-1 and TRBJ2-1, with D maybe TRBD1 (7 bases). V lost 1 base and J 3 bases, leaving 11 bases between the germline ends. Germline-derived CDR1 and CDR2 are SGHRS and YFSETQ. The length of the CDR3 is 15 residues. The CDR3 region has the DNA TGCGCCAGCAGCTTGCCGCGGGACAGCTACAATGAGCAGTTCTTC. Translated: CASSLPRDSYNEQFF.

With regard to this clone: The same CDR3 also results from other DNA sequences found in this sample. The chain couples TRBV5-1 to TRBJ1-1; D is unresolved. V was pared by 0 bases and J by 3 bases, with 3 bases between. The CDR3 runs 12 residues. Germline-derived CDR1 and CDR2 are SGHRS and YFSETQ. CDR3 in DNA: TGCGCCAGCAGCTTGGGGGACACTGAAGCTTTCTTT. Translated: CASSLGDTEAFF.

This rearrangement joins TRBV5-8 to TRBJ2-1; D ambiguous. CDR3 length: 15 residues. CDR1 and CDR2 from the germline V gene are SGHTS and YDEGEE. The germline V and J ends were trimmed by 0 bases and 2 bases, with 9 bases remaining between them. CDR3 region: CASSLGLVPYNEQFF. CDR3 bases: TGTGCCAGCAGCTTGGGTCTAGTCCCCTACAATGAGCAGTTCTTC.

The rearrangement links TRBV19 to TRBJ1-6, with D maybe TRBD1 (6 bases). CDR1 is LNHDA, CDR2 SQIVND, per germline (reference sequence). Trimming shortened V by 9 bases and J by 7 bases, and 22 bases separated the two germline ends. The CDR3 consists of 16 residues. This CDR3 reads CASGVRQDAWNSPLHF. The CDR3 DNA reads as TGTGCCAGCGGAGTTCGACAGGACGCATGGAATTCACCCCTCCACTTT.

CDR3: CASSSAYEQYF. The DNA of the CDR3 is TGTGCCAGCAGTTCCGCCTACGAGCAGTACTTC. V is TRBV28 and J is TRBJ2-7; D unresolved. This CDR3 region has 11 residues. The V gene lost 4 bases and the J gene lost 2 bases, with 3 bases spanning the gap. Germline V gene lookup returns CDR1 MDHEN and CDR2 SYDVKM.

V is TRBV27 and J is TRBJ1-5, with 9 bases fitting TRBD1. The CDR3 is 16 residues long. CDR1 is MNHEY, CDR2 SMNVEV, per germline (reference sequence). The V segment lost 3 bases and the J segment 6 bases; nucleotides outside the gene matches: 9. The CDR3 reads CASSFYRDRVSQPQHF. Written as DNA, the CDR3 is TGTGCCAGCAGTTTTTACCGGGACAGGGTTAGTCAGCCCCAGCATTTT.

This chain's CDR3 is CASSIGPPETGISPLHF. The CDR3 nucleotides read TGTGCCAGTAGTATAGGTCCGCCGGAGACAGGGATCTCACCCCTCCACTTT. This chain uses TRBV19 with TRBJ1-6; 7 bases map to TRBD1. The CDR3 consists of 17 residues. Germline V gene lookup returns CDR1 LNHDA and CDR2 SQIVND (reference sequence). The V and J ends lost 1 base and 10 bases, in that order; junction bases with no gene match: 13.

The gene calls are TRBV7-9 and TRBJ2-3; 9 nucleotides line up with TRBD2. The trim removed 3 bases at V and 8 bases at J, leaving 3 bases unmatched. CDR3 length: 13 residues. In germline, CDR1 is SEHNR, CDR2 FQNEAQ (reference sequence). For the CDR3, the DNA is TGTGCCAGCAGCTTTGAGACTAGCGGTACGCAGTATTTT. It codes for CASSFETSGTQYF.

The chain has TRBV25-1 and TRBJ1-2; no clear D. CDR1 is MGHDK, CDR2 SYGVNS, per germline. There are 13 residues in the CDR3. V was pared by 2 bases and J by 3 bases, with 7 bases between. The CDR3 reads CASSEQLHYGYTF. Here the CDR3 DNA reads TGTGCCAGCAGTGAACAGCTACACTATGGCTACACCTTC.

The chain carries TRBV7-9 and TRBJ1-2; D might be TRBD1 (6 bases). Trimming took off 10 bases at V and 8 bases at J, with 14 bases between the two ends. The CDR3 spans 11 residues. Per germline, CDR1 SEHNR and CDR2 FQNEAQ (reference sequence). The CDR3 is CATTGLGGYTF. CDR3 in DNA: TGTGCCACCACAGGGCTAGGCGGCTACACCTTC.

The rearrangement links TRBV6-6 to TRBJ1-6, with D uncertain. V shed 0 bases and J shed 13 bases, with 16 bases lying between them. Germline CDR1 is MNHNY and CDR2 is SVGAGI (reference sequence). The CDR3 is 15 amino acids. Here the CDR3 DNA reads TGTGCCAGCAGTTACTCGATTAAGCAAGCCTTCCCCCTCCACTTT. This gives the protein CASSYSIKQAFPLHF.

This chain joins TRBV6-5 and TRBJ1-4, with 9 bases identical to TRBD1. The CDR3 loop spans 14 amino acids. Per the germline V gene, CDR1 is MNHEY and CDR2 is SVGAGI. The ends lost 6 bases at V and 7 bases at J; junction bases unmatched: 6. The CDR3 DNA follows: TGTGCCAGCAGATCCGGGACAGGGCGTGAAAAACTGTTTTTT. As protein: CASRSGTGREKLFF.

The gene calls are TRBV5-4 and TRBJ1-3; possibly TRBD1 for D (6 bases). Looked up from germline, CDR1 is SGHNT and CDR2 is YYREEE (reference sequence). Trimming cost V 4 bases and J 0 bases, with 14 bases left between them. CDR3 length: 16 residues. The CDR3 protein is CASSPTGTSSGNTIYF. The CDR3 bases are TGTGCCAGCAGCCCCACAGGGACTAGCTCTGGAAACACCATATATTTT.